The T cell receptor beta chain under discussion was sequenced for a study of shared clonotypes between healthy human individuals. Study results and caveats: Estimated richness values were generally larger in naive subsets than in memory subsets.

Comments on this clone: The antigen is undetermined.

Deletions cut 2 bases from V and 2 bases from J, with 10 bases between. Germline lookup yields CDR1 SGHTA and CDR2 FQGTGA. The CDR3 runs 15 residues. TCRdb's table, derived via immunoSEQ multiplex PCR, lists solely in-frame clones and lacks some. The repertoire holds about 2.3 million clones, with under 95% as singletons. This sequence originates from a man aged 18 to 30 in good health. Some clones in this sample may be carry-over from other donors' samples. V gene TRBV7-3 combines with J gene TRBJ2-1, with no clear D. Source material: naive CD4+ T cells from PBMCs. Subset specified: CD45RA+ positively selected. DNA of the CDR3: TGTGCCAGCAGCTTAGGAGTAGTCGCCTACAATGAGCAGTTCTTC. Protein product: CASSLGVVAYNEQFF.